The 16 T cell receptor beta chains given below trace back to one sample, sequenced in a study of PD-L1 blockade in urothelial cancer. Sequenced by immunoSEQ multiplex PCR; TCRdb stores in-frame clones only, minus some. The sample records roughly 110,000 clones, around 93% being singletons. The time point was: peripheral blood 6 weeks after treatment start. Here the sequenced sample was PBMCs, taken around atezolizumab (anti-PD-L1) treatment. The receptors were gathered from a man aged 55 to 70 with urothelial cancer.

The rearrangement links TRBV6-5 to TRBJ2-5; the match to TRBD1 covers 11 bases. The CDR3 is made up of 15 amino acids. Germline trimming cut 6 bases from V and 5 bases from J; bases unmatched to any gene: 8. CDR1 is MNHEY and CDR2 is SVGAGI in the germline V gene. The CDR3 sequence is CASSPGTGGWETQYF. The CDR3 coding sequence is TGTGCCAGCAGCCCCGGGACAGGGGGGTGGGAGACCCAGTACTTC.

This clone was seen once. V usage is TRBV2 and J usage is TRBJ2-5, with 11 bases that match TRBD2. J lost 4 bases, V lost 7 bases, and 11 bases had no gene match. Germline CDR1 reads SNHLY; CDR2 reads FYNNEI. This CDR3 contains 16 residues. The DNA of the CDR3 is TGTGCCAGCAAAGGGAGACTAGCGGGGTTGGGAGAGACCCAGTACTTC. Translating it yields CASKGRLAGLGETQYF.

A single count supports this clone. The chain uses TRBV15 and TRBJ2-3, with TRBD2 matching over 10 bases. This CDR3 contains 15 residues. CDR1 is LNHNV, CDR2 YYDKDF, per germline (reference sequence). V shed 3 bases and J 7 bases; nucleotides not matched to a gene: 7. This CDR3 reads CATSSNSGRTYTQYF. The CDR3 nucleotides are TGTGCCACCAGCAGCAATAGCGGGAGGACCTATACGCAGTATTTT.

This chain uses TRBV29-1 with TRBJ2-5, with 9 nucleotides matching TRBD2. The CDR3 length is 15 residues. J lost 0 bases, V lost 6 bases, and 8 bases had no gene match. Germline CDR1 is SQVTM and CDR2 is ANQGSEA. In DNA form, the CDR3 reads TGCAGCGTCTTTAGGAGCGGGGGGCACCAAGAGACCCAGTACTTC. Its translation is CSVFRSGGHQETQYF. The full variable domain, completed using reference TRBV29-1 and TRBJ2-5, is SAVISQKPSRDICQRGTSLTIQCQVDSQVTMMFWYRQQPGQSLTLIATANQGSEATYESGFVIDKFPISRPNLTFSTLTVSNMSPEDSSIYLCSVFRSGGHQETQYFGPGTRLLVL.

This chain uses TRBV6-5 with TRBJ2-7; 9 bases fit TRBD1. The CDR3 loop spans 15 amino acids. CDR1 and CDR2 from the germline V gene are MNHEY and SVGAGI. Germline trimming cut 5 bases from V and 2 bases from J; bases unmatched to any gene: 7. The CDR3, as DNA: TGTGCCAGCAGTGCCCAGGACAGGGGAACCTACGAGCAGTACTTC. Residues: CASSAQDRGTYEQYF.

The chain uses TRBV10-3 and TRBJ2-5; 10 bases are shared with TRBD2. This CDR3 contains 15 residues. Germline CDR1 and CDR2: ENHRY and SYGVKD. Trimming at V came to 3 bases and at J to 1 base, leaving 2 bases not matched to a gene. As DNA, the CDR3 is TGTGCCATCAGTGAAAGCGGGAGGGCCCAAGAGACCCAGTACTTC. It yields the protein CAISESGRAQETQYF.

V and J are TRBV6-6 and TRBJ1-5, with a possible D match to TRBD1 (5 bases). Germline V lookup: CDR1 MNHNY, CDR2 SVGAGI (reference sequence). CDR3 length: 15 residues. Trimming took off 10 bases at V and 0 bases at J, with 16 bases between the two ends. The CDR3 loop is CATTTGTPSNQPQHF. CDR3 bases: TGTGCCACCACGACCGGGACTCCTAGCAATCAGCCCCAGCATTTT.

This sequence joins TRBV9 and TRBJ2-3; TRBD2 aligns across 8 bases. V lost 3 bases and J lost 1; bases outside the gene matches: 4. There are 15 residues in the CDR3. Per germline, CDR1 SGDLS and CDR2 YYNGEE. The CDR3 region has the DNA TGTGCCAGCAGCGGTCGGGGGGGTGGCACAGATACGCAGTATTTT. Translating it yields CASSGRGGGTDTQYF.

This clone has a single count. V and J are TRBV9 and TRBJ1-4, with D possibly TRBD1 on 6 matching bases. V lost 2 bases to trimming and J lost 4 bases, with 15 bases between them. Germline assignment: CDR1 SGDLS and CDR2 YYNGEE. This CDR3 contains 16 residues. Here the CDR3 reads CASSVKGQGSNEKLFF. DNA of the CDR3: TGTGCCAGCAGCGTTAAGGGCCAGGGGAGTAATGAAAAACTGTTTTTT.

V gene TRBV11-2 combines with J gene TRBJ2-3, with 9 bases fitting TRBD2. The CDR3 is 18 residues long. Per the germline V gene, CDR1 is SGHAT and CDR2 is FQNNGV. Trimming took 5 bases from V and 2 from J; bases not matched to a gene: 14. CDR3 nucleotide sequence: TGTGCCAGCAGCCCAAGGGGTCGGGCTAGCGGGACCACAGATACGCAGTATTTT. Its translation: CASSPRGRASGTTDTQYF.

The rearrangement links TRBV7-3 to TRBJ2-1, with a possible D match to TRBD2 (5 bases). Trimming shortened V by 2 bases and J by 0 bases, and 8 bases separated the two germline ends. This CDR3 region has 15 residues. Looked up from germline, CDR1 is SGHTA and CDR2 is FQGTGA. CDR3 nucleotide sequence: TGTGCCAGCAGCTTAGCGGGCTACTCCTACAATGAGCAGTTCTTC. Translated, it gives CASSLAGYSYNEQFF.

The rearrangement joins TRBV5-6 to TRBJ2-2; 8 bases fit TRBD2. CDR1 and CDR2 (germline): SGHDT, YYEEEE. This CDR3 contains 14 residues. V dropped 4 bases and J dropped 7; count of bases not matched to a gene: 6. For the CDR3, the DNA is TGTGCCAGCAGCCGGGGGGGATCCGGCGGGGAGCTGTTTTTT. Translation: CASSRGGSGGELFF.

The genes are TRBV10-1 and TRBJ2-7; 10 nucleotides match TRBD2. Germline V lookup: CDR1 WNHNN, CDR2 SYGVQD (reference sequence). V dropped 5 bases and J dropped 0; count of bases not matched to a gene: 4. The CDR3 is 15 residues long. The chain's CDR3 is CASSSGRDISYEQYF. The CDR3, as DNA: TGCGCCAGCAGTAGCGGGAGGGATATCTCCTACGAGCAGTACTTC.

The genes are TRBV7-2 and TRBJ2-3, with D uncertain. This CDR3 has 14 residues. Between the trimmed V and J ends, which lost 6 bases and 3 bases, there was a span of 13 bases. Germline V gene sequence: CDR1 SGHTA, CDR2 FQGNSA. The CDR3 spells CASRLFGPTDTQYF. The CDR3 region has the DNA TGTGCCAGCAGGTTGTTTGGGCCTACAGATACGCAGTATTTT.

V usage is TRBV28 and J usage is TRBJ2-1, with TRBD2 matching 11 bases. Germline CDR1 is MDHEN and CDR2 is SYDVKM. Germline trimming cut 5 bases from V and 3 bases from J; bases unmatched to any gene: 6. The CDR3 contains 16 residues. In nucleotides, the CDR3 is TGTGCCAGCAGTGATCCGGGACTAGCGGTCTACAATGAGCAGTTCTTC. It translates to CASSDPGLAVYNEQFF. Drawing the rest from reference TRBV28 and TRBJ2-1, the complete variable domain is DVKVTQSSRYLVKRTGEKVFLECVQDMDHENMFWYRQDPGLGLRLIYFSYDVKMKEKGDIPEGYSVSREKKERFSLILESASTNQTSMYLCASSDPGLAVYNEQFFGPGTRLTVL.

This chain joins TRBV28 and TRBJ2-5; D uncertain. Germline-derived CDR1 and CDR2 are MDHEN and SYDVKM. The CDR3 totals 13 residues. V shed 6 bases and J shed 2 bases, with 10 bases lying between them. CDR3 in amino acids: CASRTSPQETQYF. CDR3 DNA: TGTGCCAGCAGAACTTCACCTCAAGAGACCCAGTACTTC.